This entry lists 8 T cell receptor beta chains sequenced from one sample in a study of T-cell memory formation after mild COVID-19. Each CDR3 protein is one row after TCRdb ran MiXCR on the 5' RACE reads. The table lists tens of thousands of distinct CDR3 sequences, over 9% of them singletons. Sequencing used PBMCs or a T cell subset sorted from them (not recorded which). The source is an adult woman who had mild COVID-19 (a few samples of this study predate the infection). Cell type and time point are not known.

Comments on this clonotype: A read error is possible here, since a much larger clone lies one base away. The chain has TRBV5-1 and TRBJ1-2, with TRBD1 matching 7 bases. Germline values: CDR1 SGHRS, CDR2 YFSETQ. V was pared by 0 bases and J by 4 bases, with 9 bases of the junction left unmatched. The CDR3 consists of 16 residues. As DNA, the CDR3 is TGCGCCAGCAGCTTGGAGGCAAAGGGGGCTCTCTATGGCTACACCTTC. Protein product: CASSLEAKGALYGYTF.

In this sample, this clonotype turned up a few times. This sequence joins TRBV20-1 and TRBJ1-2, with TRBD1 as a possible D gene (5 bases). The CDR3 runs to 13 residues. The germline V gene encodes CDR1 DFQATT and CDR2 SNEGSKA (reference sequence). Trimming stripped 8 bases from V and 0 bases from J, with 13 bases between. For the CDR3, the DNA is TGCAGTCCAAATGGGGGGACTAACTATGGCTACACCTTC. Encoded protein: CSPNGGTNYGYTF.

This clonotype has just a few counts. The rearrangement uses TRBV20-1 and TRBJ1-4, with 11 bases lining up with TRBD1. This CDR3 is 15 amino acids long. Germline assignment: CDR1 DFQATT and CDR2 SNEGSKA (reference sequence). The trim removed 0 bases at V and 7 bases at J, leaving 4 bases unmatched. The CDR3 DNA is TGCAGTGCTAGAGATCGGACAGGGGGCCGTGAAAAACTGTTTTTT. Translating gives CSARDRTGGREKLFF.

The table lists this clonotype with a count of one. The chain has TRBV11-3 and TRBJ2-1; D is perhaps TRBD1 (7 bases). Trimming left V 5 bases short and J 5 bases short, with 16 bases between. Germline loops: CDR1 SGHNT, CDR2 YENEEA. CDR3 length: 15 amino acids. The CDR3 protein is CASSPGGDRDNEQFF. The CDR3 DNA is TGTGCCAGCAGCCCCGGCGGGGACAGAGACAATGAGCAGTTCTTC.

This chain uses TRBV27 with TRBJ2-1; 9 bases fit TRBD2. With V trimmed by 2 bases and J by 3 bases, 5 bases remained unmatched. This CDR3 comprises 16 residues. Germline V CDR1 and CDR2: MNHEY, SMNVEV (reference sequence). The CDR3 reads CASSLASGRFYNEQFF. In nucleotides, the CDR3 is TGTGCCAGCAGTTTAGCAAGCGGGAGGTTCTACAATGAGCAGTTCTTC.

This clonotype was counted many times. V gene TRBV5-1 combines with J gene TRBJ1-1; D ambiguous. Trimming took off 1 base at V and 2 bases at J, with 18 bases between the two ends. This CDR3 has 17 residues. Germline CDR1 and CDR2: SGHRS and YFSETQ. The CDR3 DNA reads TGCGCCAGCAGCTTGAGCCGCTACAGCTACAACAACACTGAAGCTTTCTTT. Its protein product is CASSLSRYSYNNTEAFF. The full variable domain, in which reference TRBV5-1 and TRBJ1-1 provide the parts outside the CDR3, is KAGVTQTPRYLIKTRGQQVTLSCSPISGHRSVSWYQQTPGQGLQFLFEYFSETQRNKGNFPGRFSGRQFSNSRSEMNVSTLELGDSALYLCASSLSRYSYNNTEAFFGQGTRLTVV.

Ten or more counts support this clonotype. The CDR3 loop is CASSPGQLPQETQYF. The DNA for the CDR3 is TGTGCCAGCAGCCCCGGACAGCTCCCGCAAGAGACCCAGTACTTC. This chain links TRBV5-6 with TRBJ2-5; a weak D match, TRBD1 (6 bases). This CDR3 is built from 15 residues. Per the germline V gene, CDR1 is SGHDT and CDR2 is YYEEEE. Trimming removed 4 bases at V and 2 bases at J, with 15 bases between.

This clonotype was observed at least ten times. The chain is built from TRBV3-1 and TRBJ2-3; D unclear. Trimming stripped 1 base from V and 7 bases from J, with 12 bases between. The CDR3 covers 14 residues. CDR1 and CDR2 from the germline V gene are LGHDT and YNNKEL (reference sequence). CDR3 loop: CASSQADILNTQYF. Here the CDR3 DNA reads TGTGCCAGCAGCCAAGCCGACATCTTGAATACGCAGTATTTT.